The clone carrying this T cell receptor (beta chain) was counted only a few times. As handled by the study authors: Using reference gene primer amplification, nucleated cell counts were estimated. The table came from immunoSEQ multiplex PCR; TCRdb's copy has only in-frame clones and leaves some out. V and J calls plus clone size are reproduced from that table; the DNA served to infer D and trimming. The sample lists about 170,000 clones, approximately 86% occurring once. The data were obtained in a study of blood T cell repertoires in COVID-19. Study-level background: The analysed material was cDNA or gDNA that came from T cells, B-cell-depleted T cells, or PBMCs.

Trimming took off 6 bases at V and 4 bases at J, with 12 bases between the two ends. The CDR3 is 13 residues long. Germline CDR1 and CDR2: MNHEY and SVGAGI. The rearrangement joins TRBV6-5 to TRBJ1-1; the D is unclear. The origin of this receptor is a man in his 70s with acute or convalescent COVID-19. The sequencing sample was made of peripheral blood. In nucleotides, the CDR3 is TGTGCCAGCAGACGGGATATTCTCACTGAAGCTTTCTTT. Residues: CASRRDILTEAFF.